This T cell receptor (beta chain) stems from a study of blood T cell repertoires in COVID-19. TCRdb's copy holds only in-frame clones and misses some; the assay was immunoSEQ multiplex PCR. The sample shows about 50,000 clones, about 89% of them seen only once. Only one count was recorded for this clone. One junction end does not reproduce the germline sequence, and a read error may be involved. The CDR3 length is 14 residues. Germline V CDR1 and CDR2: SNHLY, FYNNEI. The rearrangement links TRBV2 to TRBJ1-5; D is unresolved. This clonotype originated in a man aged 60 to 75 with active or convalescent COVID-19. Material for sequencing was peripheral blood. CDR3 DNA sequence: TGTGCCAGCACTGAATTGGGCTCGAATCAGCCCCAGCATTTT. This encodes CASTELGSNQPQHF.